These 10 T cell receptor beta chains were sequenced from one sample in a study of tumor-infiltrating lymphocytes in primary liver carcinoma. TCR beta cDNA was made from 500 ng total RNA with a constant-region primer. Three rounds of nested multiplex PCR with slightly modified ARM-PCR produced TCR beta libraries. The opening two PCR rounds, approximately 10 cycles each, paired TRBV1-TRBV30 forward primers with a C-beta reverse primer. Each CDR3 protein gets one entry after TCRdb re-called the multiplex PCR reads with MiXCR. The table includes approximately 30,000 distinct CDR3 sequences, over 65% detected once. Unsorted bulk tissue (roughly 19-30 mg) underwent RNA and DNA co-extraction. Sequenced sample: liver tumor tissue from sampling region 5. Subset of the sample: tumor region T5, tumor centre. These receptors were collected from a man aged 35-49 years with primary liver carcinoma and hepatitis B virus infection.

With regard to this clonotype: The junction shows a germline mismatch at one end, possibly a read error. The rearrangement uses TRBV12-3 or TRBV12-4 and TRBJ2-7, with 10 bases that match TRBD1. The CDR3 is made up of 15 amino acids. DNA of the CDR3: TGTGCCGGCAGTCCGAGGACAGGGGGGCCCCACGAGCAGTACTTC. Amino acid sequence: CAGSPRTGGPHEQYF.

Details on this clonotype: Relative to the germline gene, one junction end is altered; a read error may explain this. This chain uses TRBV11-2 with TRBJ2-2; tentative D call: TRBD2 (5 bases). The CDR3 has 15 amino acids. CDR1 is SGHAT, CDR2 FQNNGV, per germline. The CDR3 nucleotides read TGTGCCAGCAGCTTTGCAGGATGGAACACCGGGGAGTTGTTTTTT. Its protein is CASSFAGWNTGELFF.

The rearrangement uses TRBV6-2 or TRBV6-3 and TRBJ2-7, with 10 bases identical to TRBD2. The V gene's germline CDR1 is MNHEY and CDR2 SVGEGT. This CDR3 comprises 13 residues. V trimming: 10 bases; J trimming: 13 bases; junction bases outside the gene matches: 16. The CDR3 reads CATRASGGYGQYF. CDR3 DNA sequence: TGTGCCACCCGGGCTAGCGGGGGATACGGGCAATACTTC.

CDR3 nucleotides: TGCAGTGCTCCCGGGACAGTGGACGAGCAGTACTTC. Translating gives CSAPGTVDEQYF. The V gene is TRBV20-1, the J gene TRBJ2-7; 7 nucleotides agree with TRBD1. Germline CDR1 reads DFQATT; CDR2 reads SNEGSKA (reference sequence). The V gene end was trimmed by 5 bases and the J gene end by 5 bases; junction bases not matched to a gene: 6. The CDR3 is 12 residues long.

This clonotype was counted only a few times. Because the CDR3 is missing its conserved closing phenylalanine or tryptophan, this is likely a read error. The rearrangement joins TRBV29-1 to TRBJ2-1; TRBD2 matches 11 bases. CDR1 and CDR2 (germline): SQVTM, ANQGSEA. This CDR3 has 16 amino acids. CDR3 in DNA: TGCGGCGTTGAATGGGGGGCGTCTAGCGGGAGGACTGAACAGTTCTCC. This gives the protein CGVEWGASSGRTEQFS.

The count of this clonotype is one. The junction does not match germline at one end; this may be a read error. The chain couples TRBV6-5 to TRBJ1-2; possibly TRBD1 for D (5 bases). The CDR3 contains 13 residues. The germline CDR1 and CDR2 sequences are MNHEY and SVGAGI. This CDR3 is CANSYRQGEGYTF. The CDR3 nucleotides are TGTGCCAACAGTTACCGGCAGGGCGAAGGCTACACGTTC.

Many counts were recorded for this clonotype. The chain links TRBV28 to TRBJ2-2; 8 nucleotides align to TRBD2. V lost 6 bases and J lost 1; bases outside the gene matches: 4. The germline CDR1 and CDR2 sequences are MDHEN and SYDVKM. The CDR3 runs to 15 residues. The CDR3 is CASSYSGKNTGELFF. The CDR3 nucleotides are TGTGCCAGCAGCTATAGCGGGAAGAACACCGGGGAGCTGTTTTTT.

With respect to this clonotype: The CDR3 end shows no conserved phenylalanine or tryptophan, and so a read error is likely. The chain joins TRBV6-6 to TRBJ1-4; 8 positions match TRBD1. The CDR3 is made up of 14 amino acids. CDR1 and CDR2 from the germline V gene are MNHNY and SVGAGI (reference sequence). Unmatched junction bases numbered 4, after V lost 6 bases and J lost 4 bases. The CDR3 here is CASSSDRVNEKLFL. In DNA form, the CDR3 reads TGTGCCAGCAGCTCGGACAGGGTTAATGAAAAACTGTTTCTT.

With regard to this clonotype: The germline gene is not matched at one end of the junction; a read error may be the cause. The chain combines TRBV11-1 with TRBJ2-1, with a weak D call TRBD2 (5 bases). From germline, CDR1 is SGHAT and CDR2 FQDESV (reference sequence). This CDR3 spans 17 amino acids. The CDR3: CVSTIGPGIHSYSEQFF. For the CDR3, the DNA is TGTGTCAGCACCATCGGGCCCGGGATACACTCCTACAGTGAGCAGTTCTTC.

The chain combines TRBV29-1 with TRBJ1-2; D is uncertain. Germline loops: CDR1 SQVTM, CDR2 ANQGSEA. Trimming took 4 bases from V and 11 from J, leaving 17 bases between them. The CDR3 loop spans 12 amino acids. The CDR3 here is CSVVHLGGGYTF. Written as DNA, the CDR3 is TGCAGCGTTGTCCATTTGGGTGGCGGGTACACCTTC.